The clone carrying this T cell receptor beta chain showed up just once. Its antigen is unknown. Sequencing used immunoSEQ multiplex PCR; TCRdb keeps in-frame clones, though not all of them. The data show tens of thousands of clones, with 80% to 95% seen just once and more than 0.95% held by the top ten. The data belong to a study of OX40 agonist ivuxolimab in advanced cancers. The overall study: Patients were 82.7% male with ages roughly 20 to 85, mean 60. Partial responses were observed in three patients, of whom one had hepatocellular carcinoma and two had cutaneous melanoma. Study-wide points: CD8+ T cells showed, on average, more clonal expansion than CD4+ cells. Clonal expansion by week 6 occurred in CD4+ and CD8+ blood T cells (at 0.1 to 3.0 mg/kg).

Trimming stripped 2 bases from V and 11 bases from J, with 12 bases between. The V gene's germline CDR1 is MDHEN and CDR2 SYDVKM. This CDR3 is built from 13 residues. The sample consisted of CD4+ or CD8+ T cells sorted from blood, taken in a trial of the OX40 agonist ivuxolimab. This chain connects TRBV28 to TRBJ1-4, with D possibly TRBD1 on 6 matching bases. This clonotype was sampled from an adult with an advanced solid tumor such as melanoma, head and neck, liver or kidney cancer. The CDR3 sequence is CASSLGGAVKLFF. Here the CDR3 DNA reads TGTGCCAGCAGTTTAGGGGGGGCAGTGAAACTGTTTTTT.